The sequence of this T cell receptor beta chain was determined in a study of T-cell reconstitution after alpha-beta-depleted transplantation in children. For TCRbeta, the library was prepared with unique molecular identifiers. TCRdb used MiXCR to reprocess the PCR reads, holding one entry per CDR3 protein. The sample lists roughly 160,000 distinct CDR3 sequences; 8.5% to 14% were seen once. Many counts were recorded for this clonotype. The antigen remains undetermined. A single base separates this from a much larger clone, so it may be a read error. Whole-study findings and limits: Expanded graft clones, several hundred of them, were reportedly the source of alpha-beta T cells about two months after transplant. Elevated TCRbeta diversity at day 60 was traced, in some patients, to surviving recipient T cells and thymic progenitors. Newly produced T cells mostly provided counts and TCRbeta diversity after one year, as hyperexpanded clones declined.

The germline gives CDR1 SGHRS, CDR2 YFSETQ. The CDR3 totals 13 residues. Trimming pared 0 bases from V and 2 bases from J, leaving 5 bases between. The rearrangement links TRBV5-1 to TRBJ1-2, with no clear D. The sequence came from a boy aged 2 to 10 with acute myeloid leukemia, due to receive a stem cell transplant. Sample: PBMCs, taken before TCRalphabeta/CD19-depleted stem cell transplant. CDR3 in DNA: TGCGCCAGCAGCTTGGTTCAGAACTATGGCTACACCTTC. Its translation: CASSLVQNYGYTF.